This T cell receptor (beta chain) was recorded in a study of graft-versus-host responses after intestinal transplantation. For the study at large: Induction using anti-thymocyte globulin, followed by tacrolimus and steroids for about three years, was given to all recipients. General observations from the study: The authors found GvH clones in recipient marrow, some appearing first in ileum or blood.

The method was immunoSEQ multiplex PCR; TCRdb's version includes in-frame clones alone and lacks a portion of them. The sample has approximately 75,000 clones; roughly 89% are singletons. Concerning this clone itself: The antigen remains undetermined.

The CDR3 sequence is 15 residues long. The V segment lost 5 bases and the J segment 1 base; nucleotides outside the gene matches: 6. Sequenced here: unstimulated CD8+ T cells sorted from spleen or lymph node cells, sampled before transplant. The source is a human donor who was the organ donor for an intestinal transplant. The chain couples TRBV5-7 to TRBJ2-4; 7 bases line up with TRBD1. TRBV5-7 is reported as an ORF; its role is uncertain. The CDR3 nucleotides read TGTGCCAGCAGTCGAAAGGGGGCTGCCAAAAACATTCAGTACTTC. It specifies CASSRKGAAKNIQYF.